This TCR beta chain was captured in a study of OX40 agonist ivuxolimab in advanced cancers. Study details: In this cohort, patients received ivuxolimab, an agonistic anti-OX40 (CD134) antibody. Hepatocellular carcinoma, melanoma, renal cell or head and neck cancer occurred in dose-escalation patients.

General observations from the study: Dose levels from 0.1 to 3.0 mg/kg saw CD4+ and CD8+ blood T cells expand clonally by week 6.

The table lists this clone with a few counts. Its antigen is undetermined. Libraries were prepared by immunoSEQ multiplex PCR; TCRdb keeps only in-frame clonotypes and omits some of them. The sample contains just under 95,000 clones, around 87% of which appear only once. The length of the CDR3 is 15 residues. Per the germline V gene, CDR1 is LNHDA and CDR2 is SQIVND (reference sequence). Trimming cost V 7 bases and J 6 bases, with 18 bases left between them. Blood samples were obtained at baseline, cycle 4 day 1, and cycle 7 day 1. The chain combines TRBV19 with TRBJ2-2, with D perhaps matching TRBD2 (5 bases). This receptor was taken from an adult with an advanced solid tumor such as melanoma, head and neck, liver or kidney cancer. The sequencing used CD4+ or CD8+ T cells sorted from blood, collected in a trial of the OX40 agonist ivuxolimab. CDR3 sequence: CASKQTSGDPGELFF. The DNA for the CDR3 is TGTGCCAGTAAACAGACGAGCGGTGATCCCGGGGAGCTGTTTTTT.